The rows below give T cell receptor beta chains drawn from one sample of a study of CD8 T cells in Susac syndrome. TCRdb reanalysed the immunoSEQ multiplex PCR reads using MiXCR and keeps one entry per CDR3 protein. Among a few hundred thousand distinct CDR3 sequences, about 90% were seen once, and the ten largest hold 0.1% to 0.15%. Source material: CD8+ T cells from PBMCs. Source of these receptors: a human donor with multiple sclerosis. Both conserved end residues are part of each CDR3. Fields, in order: D gene, CDR3 length, J gene, V gene, clone size, CDR3 protein, CDR3 DNA. The D gene is left open where the match is weak. The listing skips clone size in some rows; elsewhere it reads once, few, many or a size class.

NA	13	TRBJ1-2	TRBV6-2/TRBV6-3	NA	CASSFGQYYGYTF	TGTGCCAGCAGTTTCGGACAGTACTATGGCTACACCTTC
TRBD2	15	TRBJ2-7	TRBV29-1	NA	CSVSPALAGGDEQYF	TGCAGCGTTTCTCCCGCACTAGCGGGAGGTGACGAGCAGTACTTC
NA	14	TRBJ2-7	TRBV7-9	once	CASTSRVDISEQYF	TGTGCCAGCACCTCCAGGGTAGATATTTCCGAGCAGTACTTC
NA	14	TRBJ2-7	TRBV9	NA	CASSVGAGDYEQYF	TGTGCCAGCAGCGTAGGGGCAGGGGACTACGAGCAGTACTTC
TRBD1	14	TRBJ1-1	TRBV6-6	NA	CASVGTGLNTEAFF	TGTGCCAGCGTTGGGACAGGTTTGAACACTGAAGCTTTCTTT
NA	14	TRBJ2-5	TRBV7-8	NA	CASSLVGGGETQYF	TGTGCCAGCAGCTTAGTCGGAGGGGGGGAGACCCAGTACTTC
NA	14	TRBJ1-1	TRBV15	NA	CATSRDLGNTEAFF	TGTGCCACCAGCAGAGATCTAGGGAACACTGAAGCTTTCTTT
NA	16	TRBJ2-7	TRBV27	NA	CASSLSMAGYTYEQYF	TGTGCCAGCAGTTTATCGATGGCAGGGTATACCTACGAGCAGTACTTC
TRBD1	15	TRBJ2-7	TRBV7-6	NA	CASTPTGGKLGEQYF	TGTGCCAGCACCCCGACAGGGGGCAAGTTGGGCGAGCAGTACTTC
NA	12	TRBJ1-2	TRBV13	NA	CASFSPSYGYTF	TGTGCCAGCTTTTCCCCTAGCTATGGCTACACCTTC
NA	14	TRBJ1-1	TRBV13	NA	CASRVGGPTQQPFF	TGTGCCAGTCGCGTGGGGGGCCCCACTCAACAACCTTTCTTT
TRBD2	16	TRBJ2-5	TRBV2	NA	CASSDEREGEQETQYF	TGTGCCAGCAGTGACGAACGGGAGGGCGAACAAGAGACCCAGTACTTC
NA	12	TRBJ2-7	TRBV2	NA	CASSEQTYEQYF	TGTGCCAGCAGTGAACAGACCTACGAGCAGTACTTC
NA	13	TRBJ2-3	TRBV30	once	CAWGPGATDTQYF	TGTGCCTGGGGGCCGGGGGCCACAGATACGCAGTATTTT
NA	13	TRBJ1-4	TRBV7-8	NA	CASSSREGEKLFF	TGTGCCAGCAGCTCACGGGAGGGGGAAAAACTGTTTTTT
NA	16	TRBJ2-1	TRBV3-1	NA	CASSQEDQGRDNEQFF	TGTGCCAGCAGCCAAGAGGACCAAGGCCGGGACAATGAGCAGTTCTTC
NA	15	TRBJ2-7	TRBV5-6	NA	CASSKYLGGDYEQYF	TGTGCCAGCAGCAAATATCTGGGGGGAGACTACGAGCAGTACTTC
TRBD1	16	TRBJ2-7	TRBV6-1	NA	CASSDGLGQGSPEQYF	TGTGCCAGCAGTGATGGTTTGGGACAGGGGTCTCCTGAGCAGTACTTC
NA	14	TRBJ1-1	TRBV24-1	NA	CATSGGWENTEAFF	TGTGCCACCAGTGGTGGGTGGGAGAACACTGAAGCTTTCTTT
NA	13	TRBJ2-7	TRBV5-1	few	CASSPGVSYEQYF	TGTGCCAGCAGCCCCGGTGTCTCCTACGAGCAGTACTTC
NA	14	TRBJ1-5	TRBV6-1	NA	CASSGLGGSQPQHF	TGTGCCAGCAGCGGACTGGGAGGGAGTCAGCCCCAGCATTTT
TRBD1	14	TRBJ1-2	TRBV15	NA	CATSGVDRAWGYTF	TGTGCCACCAGCGGGGTAGACAGGGCTTGGGGCTACACCTTC
NA	16	TRBJ2-5	TRBV13	NA	CASSPRGIVGGETQYF	TGTGCCAGCAGCCCTAGGGGTATTGTAGGGGGAGAGACCCAGTACTTC
NA	14	TRBJ2-7	TRBV6-2/TRBV6-3	once	CASTYHGGSYEQYF	TGTGCCAGCACCTACCATGGAGGGTCCTACGAGCAGTACTTC
TRBD2	13	TRBJ2-1	TRBV6-5	NA	CASGWAGDNEQFF	TGTGCCAGCGGGTGGGCGGGAGACAATGAGCAGTTCTTC
TRBD1	15	TRBJ1-5	TRBV19	NA	CASRRQGFINQPQHF	TGTGCCAGTAGAAGACAGGGGTTTATTAATCAGCCCCAGCATTTT
NA	13	TRBJ2-3	TRBV6-6	few	CASSYSTTDTQYF	TGTGCCAGCAGTTACTCTACCACAGATACGCAGTATTTT
NA	13	TRBJ2-5	TRBV13	NA	CASSIGLTETQCF	TGTGCCAGCAGTATAGGGTTGACGGAGACCCAGTGCTTC
TRBD1	17	TRBJ2-5	TRBV6-5	NA	CASSYSEEITGAVTQYF	TGTGCCAGCAGTTACTCGGAGGAGATAACAGGGGCGGTGACCCAGTACTTC
NA	16	TRBJ2-5	TRBV5-6	NA	CASSSRGSGFQETQYF	TGTGCCAGCAGCTCCCGAGGTAGCGGCTTCCAAGAGACCCAGTACTTC
NA	11	TRBJ2-7	TRBV6-2/TRBV6-3	NA	CASTGGLEQYF	TGTGCCAGCACCGGGGGACTCGAGCAGTACTTC
NA	13	TRBJ2-3	TRBV5-6	few	CASSLGFTDTQYF	TGTGCCAGCAGCTTGGGTTTCACAGATACGCAGTATTTT
TRBD1	16	TRBJ2-5	TRBV9	NA	CASSATGVHLRETQYF	TGTGCCAGCAGCGCAACAGGGGTCCACCTTAGGGAGACCCAGTACTTC
NA	15	TRBJ1-1	TRBV7-9	NA	CASSLGSPMNTEAFF	TGTGCCAGCAGCTTAGGGTCGCCCATGAACACTGAAGCTTTCTTT
NA	17	TRBJ2-3	TRBV2	NA	CASSVERWGAITDTQYF	TGTGCCAGCAGTGTGGAAAGGTGGGGGGCGATCACAGATACGCAGTATTTT
TRBD2	15	TRBJ2-5	TRBV6-2/TRBV6-3	NA	CASSWTSGQQETQYF	TGTGCCAGCAGTTGGACTAGCGGTCAACAAGAGACCCAGTACTTC
NA	13	TRBJ1-2	TRBV7-9	NA	CASSLDPRREKSF	TGTGCCAGCAGCTTAGATCCCCGCCGGGAGAAGAGTTTC
TRBD1	14	TRBJ2-1	TRBV13	once	CASSRDRLNNEQFF	TGTGCCAGCTCCCGGGACAGGCTAAACAATGAGCAGTTCTTC
NA	15	TRBJ1-1	TRBV30	NA	CACQTRQAKNTEAFF	TGTGCCTGCCAGACCCGACAGGCAAAGAACACTGAAGCTTTCTTT
NA	13	TRBJ2-2	TRBV30	NA	CAWTGGSAGELFF	TGTGCCTGGACCGGGGGCTCAGCCGGGGAGCTGTTTTTT
NA	14	TRBJ2-7	TRBV4-3	NA	CASSQDLDGYEQYF	TGCGCCAGCAGCCAAGACCTCGACGGTTACGAGCAGTACTTC
NA	14	TRBJ2-3	TRBV12-3/TRBV12-4	NA	CASSPEGGTDTQYF	TGTGCCAGCAGTCCGGAAGGGGGCACAGATACGCAGTATTTT
TRBD1	13	TRBJ2-6	TRBV29-1	NA	CSAEEGRGNVLTF	TGCAGCGCTGAAGAGGGCAGGGGGAACGTCCTGACTTTC
NA	13	TRBJ1-1	TRBV11-2	NA	CASSPMVTAEAFF	TGTGCCAGCAGCCCTATGGTTACGGCTGAAGCTTTCTTT
NA	16	TRBJ2-5	TRBV12-3/TRBV12-4	NA	CASSLALGVFQETQYF	TGTGCCAGCAGTTTAGCGCTAGGAGTTTTCCAAGAGACCCAGTACTTC
TRBD2	12	TRBJ2-7	TRBV6-2/TRBV6-3	NA	CASSRPGGEQYF	TGTGCCAGCAGTCGGCCGGGGGGAGAGCAGTACTTC
NA	17	TRBJ2-7	TRBV3-1	NA	CASSPKRTGLGEDEQYF	TGTGCCAGCAGCCCCAAGAGGACCGGGCTAGGGGAAGACGAGCAGTACTTC
TRBD2	14	TRBJ2-7	TRBV5-1	few	CASSLVLASYEQYF	TGCGCCAGCAGCTTGGTACTAGCGAGTTACGAGCAGTACTTC
TRBD1	14	TRBJ2-3	TRBV29-1	NA	CSVATGVITDTQYF	TGCAGCGTTGCCACAGGGGTAATAACAGATACGCAGTATTTT